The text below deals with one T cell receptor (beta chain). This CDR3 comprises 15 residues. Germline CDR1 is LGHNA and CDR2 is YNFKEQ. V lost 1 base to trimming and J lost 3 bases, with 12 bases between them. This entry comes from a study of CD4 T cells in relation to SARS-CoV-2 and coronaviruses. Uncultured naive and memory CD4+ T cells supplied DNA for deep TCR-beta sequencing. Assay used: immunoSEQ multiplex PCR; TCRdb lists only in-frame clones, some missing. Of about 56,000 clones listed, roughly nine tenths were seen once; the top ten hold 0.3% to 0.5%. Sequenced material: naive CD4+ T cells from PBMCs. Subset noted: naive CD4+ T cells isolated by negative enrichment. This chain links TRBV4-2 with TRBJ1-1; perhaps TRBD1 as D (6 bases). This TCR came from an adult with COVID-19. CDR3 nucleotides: TGTGCCAGCAGCCAAGGAGGGGGGGCTCACACTGAAGCTTTCTTT. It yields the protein CASSQGGGAHTEAFF.